These 21 T cell receptor beta chains share one sample of origin, sequenced in a study of beta chain features in type 1 diabetes. The study reverse transcribed the entire isolated RNA, so it sequenced expressed TCRB transcripts. Only in-frame clones appear in the TCRdb table, and some are missing; sequencing was by immunoSEQ multiplex PCR. The table records about 620,000 clones, around 15% of them present only once. The material sequenced was naive CD4+ T cells from blood. The receptors stem from a man between 18 and 35 years old in good health.

As regards this clone: At one end the junction does not follow the germline gene, possibly because of a read error. The V call is TRBV29-1, the J call TRBJ1-1, with TRBD1 matching 7 bases. The germline V gene has CDR1 SQVTM and CDR2 ANQGSEA. CDR3 length equals 14 residues. The chain's CDR3 is CCVNTDRRNTEAFF. DNA for the CDR3: TGCTGCGTTAATACGGACAGGCGGAACACTGAAGCTTTCTTT.

This chain joins TRBV5-1 and TRBJ2-7; TRBD2 aligns across 9 bases. J lost 5 bases, V lost 0 bases, and 6 bases had no gene match. The length of the CDR3 is 15 residues. CDR1 and CDR2 (germline): SGHRS, YFSETQ. CDR3 region: CASSLGSSGTHEQYF. CDR3 DNA: TGCGCCAGCAGCTTGGGTTCTAGCGGGACGCACGAGCAGTACTTC.

This chain connects TRBV7-2 to TRBJ2-7; TRBD2 matches at 7 bases. The CDR3 contains 14 residues. Per the germline V gene, CDR1 is SGHTA and CDR2 is FQGNSA. V lost 6 bases, J lost 2 bases, and 7 bases stayed unmatched. Written as DNA, the CDR3 is TGTGCCAGCAGTCTAGCGGAAATTGCCTACGAGCAGTACTTC. Translated, it gives CASSLAEIAYEQYF.

The CDR3 DNA is TGTGCCAGCAGCTTATTAGCGACAGCGCATCAGCCCCAGCATTTT. It is translated as CASSLLATAHQPQHF. The rearrangement joins TRBV7-2 to TRBJ1-5, with D tentatively TRBD1 (5 bases). Trimming removed 2 bases from V and 5 bases from J, with 13 bases in between. The CDR3 length is 15 residues. Germline V gene sequence: CDR1 SGHTA, CDR2 FQGNSA. Variable domain in full (rest from reference TRBV7-2 and TRBJ1-5): GAGVSQSPSNKVTEKGKDVELRCDPISGHTALYWYRQSLGQGLEFLIYFQGNSAPDKSGLPSDRFSAERTGGSVSTLTIQRTQQEDSAVYLCASSLLATAHQPQHFGDGTRLSIL.

This clone has a handful of counts. V is TRBV11-2 and J is TRBJ2-1; D remains unclear. V dropped 5 bases and J dropped 10 bases, with 9 bases sitting between them. The germline V gene encodes CDR1 SGHAT and CDR2 FQNNGV. The CDR3 sequence is 11 residues long. CDR3 bases: TGTGCCAGCAGCGCCGAGACGGAGCAGTTCTTC. It specifies CASSAETEQFF. Variable domain in full (rest from reference TRBV11-2 and TRBJ2-1): EAGVAQSPRYKIIEKRQSVAFWCNPISGHATLYWYQQILGQGPKLLIQFQNNGVVDDSQLPKDRFSAERLKGVDSTLKIQPAKLEDSAVYLCASSAETEQFFGPGTRLTVL.

This clone was detected only a few times. This rearrangement joins TRBV30 to TRBJ1-6; D possibly corresponds to TRBD1 (6 bases). The CDR3 consists of 13 residues. CDR1 GTSNPN and CDR2 SVGIG come from the germline V gene (reference sequence). V lost 2 bases to trimming and J lost 6 bases, with 8 bases between them. CDR3 loop: CAWSLGGNSPLHF. The DNA of the CDR3 is TGTGCCTGGAGTCTAGGGGGTAATTCACCCCTCCACTTT.

The V call is TRBV5-1, the J call TRBJ2-3, with D maybe TRBD2 (6 bases). Trimming shortened V by 7 bases and J by 2 bases, and 14 bases separated the two germline ends. Germline CDR1 and CDR2: SGHRS and YFSETQ. This CDR3 is built from 14 residues. CDR3 sequence: CASSLGLLTDTQYF. As DNA, the CDR3 is TGCGCCAGCTCCCTGGGACTTCTCACAGATACGCAGTATTTT.

This clone was seen only a few times. V gene TRBV11-2 combines with J gene TRBJ2-5; the match to TRBD1 covers 10 bases. With V trimmed by 6 bases and J by 4 bases, 8 bases remained unmatched. CDR1 and CDR2 (germline): SGHAT, FQNNGV. This CDR3 has 15 amino acids. The CDR3 region is CASRPPGQGSETQYF. CDR3 in DNA: TGTGCCAGCAGGCCACCGGGACAGGGGTCAGAGACCCAGTACTTC.

The V and J genes are TRBV2 and TRBJ2-5; D is uncertain. The germline V gene encodes CDR1 SNHLY and CDR2 FYNNEI. With 4 bases removed from V and 2 bases from J, the gap between germline ends came to 8 bases. CDR3 length: 13 residues. DNA of the CDR3: TGTGCCAGCAGTGTGGGCTTACAAGAGACCCAGTACTTC. This translates into CASSVGLQETQYF.

This clone was observed a handful of times. The chain links TRBV7-9 to TRBJ1-3; D ambiguous. CDR3 size: 16 residues. CDR1 SEHNR and CDR2 FQNEAQ come from the germline V gene (reference sequence). Trimming removed 3 bases from V and 4 bases from J, with 16 bases in between. DNA for the CDR3: TGTGCCAGCAGCTTTTGGGCAGGAGACATCGGAAACACCATATATTTT. This encodes CASSFWAGDIGNTIYF.

This clone was observed a handful of times. Here the CDR3 reads CASSLTSGRSDEQFF. The CDR3 DNA sequence: TGTGCCAGCAGCTTAACTAGCGGGAGATCCGATGAGCAGTTCTTC. The chain links TRBV7-9 to TRBJ2-1; 11 bases fit TRBD2. Germline CDR1 and CDR2: SEHNR and FQNEAQ (reference sequence). This CDR3 region has 15 residues. After removal of 2 bases from V and 8 bases from J, the junction contained 5 bases not matched to a gene.

Only a few counts were recorded for this clone. The chain recombines TRBV6-6 with TRBJ1-4, with TRBD1 matching over 9 bases. CDR1 and CDR2 (germline): MNHNY, SVGAGI (reference sequence). Trimming at V came to 4 bases and at J to 8 bases, leaving 8 bases not matched to a gene. The CDR3 contains 15 residues. DNA of the CDR3: TGTGCCAGCAGTTGGAGGACAGGGGTTGCCGAAAAACTGTTTTTT. Translating it yields CASSWRTGVAEKLFF.

This clone occurred a few times. The rearrangement uses TRBV5-1 and TRBJ2-1, with 9 bases aligning to TRBD1. The CDR3 sequence is 13 residues long. V lost 4 bases and J lost 9; bases outside the gene matches: 5. Germline CDR1 reads SGHRS; CDR2 reads YFSETQ. In DNA, the CDR3 is TGCGCCAGCAGCCCGACAGGGGGTGGTGAGCAGTTCTTC. As protein: CASSPTGGGEQFF.

About this clone itself: One end of the junction varies from germline; a read error may be responsible. The chain links TRBV29-1 to TRBJ1-5; D is ambiguous. The CDR3 covers 14 residues. CDR1 and CDR2 (germline): SQVTM, ANQGSEA. The CDR3 DNA reads TGCTGCGTAGCAGACGGTTATAGCAATCAGCCCCAGCATTTT. It yields the protein CCVADGYSNQPQHF.

V is TRBV14 and J is TRBJ1-2; the D gene is possibly TRBD1 (5 bases). V was clipped by 0 bases and J by 3 bases, with 11 bases between them. There are 15 residues in the CDR3. The germline V gene has CDR1 SGHDN and CDR2 FVKESK. DNA for the CDR3: TGTGCCAGCAGCCAAGATCAGGGCGGCTACTATGGCTACACCTTC. This translates into CASSQDQGGYYGYTF. Variable domain in full (rest from reference TRBV14 and TRBJ1-2): EAGVTQFPSHSVIEKGQTVTLRCDPISGHDNLYWYRRVMGKEIKFLLHFVKESKQDESGMPNNRFLAERTGGTYSTLKVQPAELEDSGVYFCASSQDQGGYYGYTFGSGTRLTVV.

This clone was seen a few times. The chain carries TRBV19 and TRBJ2-3; no reliable D call. There are 14 residues in the CDR3. The V end lost 6 bases, the J end lost 3 bases, and 13 bases lay between the germline ends. Germline-derived CDR1 and CDR2 are LNHDA and SQIVND (reference sequence). As DNA, the CDR3 is TGTGCCAGTAGGATGGCACCACCAACAGATACGCAGTATTTT. This translates into CASRMAPPTDTQYF.

This clone came up a few times. V is TRBV10-3 and J is TRBJ2-5, with a possible D match to TRBD2 (6 bases). The CDR3 is 16 residues long. Germline V gives CDR1 ENHRY, CDR2 SYGVKD. V shed 3 bases and J shed 2 bases, with 16 bases lying between them. The CDR3 is CAISEVHTSLQETQYF. CDR3 bases: TGTGCCATCAGTGAAGTACATACTAGCTTACAAGAGACCCAGTACTTC.

The chain uses TRBV6-5 and TRBJ1-4; 10 bases agree with TRBD1. The junction had 7 bases not matched to a gene; V was cut back by 7 bases and J by 8 bases. The CDR3 contains 14 residues. Germline assignment: CDR1 MNHEY and CDR2 SVGAGI. DNA of the CDR3: TGTGCCAGCAAGAGGGACAGGGGAGGAGAAAAACTGTTTTTT. Its translation is CASKRDRGGEKLFF.

In its sample, this clone was seen a few times. The rearrangement links TRBV5-4 to TRBJ1-2; 9 bases agree with TRBD1. This CDR3 has 15 residues. CDR1 and CDR2 from the germline V gene are SGHNT and YYREEE (reference sequence). V shed 4 bases, J shed 3 bases, and the junction held 7 bases outside the gene matches. The CDR3 loop is CASSGLGQGDYGYTF. The CDR3 DNA reads as TGTGCCAGCAGCGGACTGGGACAGGGTGACTATGGCTACACCTTC. Using reference TRBV5-4 and TRBJ1-2 for the parts outside the CDR3, the full variable domain is ETGVTQSPTHLIKTRGQQVTLRCSSQSGHNTVSWYQQALGQGPQFIFQYYREEENGRGNFPPRFSGLQFPNYSSELNVNALELDDSALYLCASSGLGQGDYGYTFGSGTRLTVV.

The V gene is TRBV23-1, the J gene TRBJ1-1; TRBD1 agrees at 11 bases. TRBV23-1 is labeled an ORF, and its function is uncertain. V lost 8 bases and J lost 1; bases outside the gene matches: 9. The CDR3 spans 16 residues. The CDR3 DNA reads TGCGCCAGCTCGCCGGGACAGGGGGAGGAGAACACTGAAGCTTTCTTT. Amino acids: CASSPGQGEENTEAFF.

The table lists this clone with a few counts. The chain joins TRBV27 to TRBJ1-5, with D possibly being TRBD1 (5 bases). Per germline, CDR1 MNHEY and CDR2 SMNVEV (reference sequence). The CDR3 length is 16 residues. Trimming removed 5 bases from V and 10 bases from J, with 24 bases in between. The CDR3 here is CASSPLVQTRGGPQHF. The CDR3 DNA follows: TGTGCCAGCAGTCCACTAGTACAGACCCGGGGGGGACCCCAGCATTTT.